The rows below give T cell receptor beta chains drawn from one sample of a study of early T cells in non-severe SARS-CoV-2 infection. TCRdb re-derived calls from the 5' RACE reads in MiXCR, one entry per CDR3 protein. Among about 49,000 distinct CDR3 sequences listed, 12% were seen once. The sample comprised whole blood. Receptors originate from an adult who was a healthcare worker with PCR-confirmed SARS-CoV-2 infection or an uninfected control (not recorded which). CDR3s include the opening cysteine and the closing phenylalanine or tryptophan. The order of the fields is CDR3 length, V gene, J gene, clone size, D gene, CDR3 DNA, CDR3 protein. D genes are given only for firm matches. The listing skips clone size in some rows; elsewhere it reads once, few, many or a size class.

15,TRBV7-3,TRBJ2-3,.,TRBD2,TGTGCCAGCAGCTTAATCCGACTAGCGGGAGCCCCGCAGTATTTT,CASSLIRLAGAPQYF
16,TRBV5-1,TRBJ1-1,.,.,TGCGCCAGCAGCTTGGATTGGTCCGGGGGCGGGACTGAAGCTTTCTTT,CASSLDWSGGGTEAFF
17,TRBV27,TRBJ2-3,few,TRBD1,TGTGCCAGCAGTTTACTCCGGACAGGGGAGTCTACAGATATGCAGTATTTT,CASSLLRTGESTDMQYF
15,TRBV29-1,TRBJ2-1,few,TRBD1,TGCAGCGTTGAAGGGGGGACAGGAGCTTACAATGAGCAGTTCTTC,CSVEGGTGAYNEQFF
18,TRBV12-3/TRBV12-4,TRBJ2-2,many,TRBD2,TGTGCCAGCACAAAGTCCGGACTAGCGGGAGTAGTCACCGGGGAGCTGTTTTTT,CASTKSGLAGVVTGELFF
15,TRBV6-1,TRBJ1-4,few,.,TGTGCCAGCAGTCCACAGACCGGACAGAGGATAGAACTGTTTTTT,CASSPQTGQRIELFF
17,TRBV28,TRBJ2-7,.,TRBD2,TGTGCCAGCAGTTCTGCGGCGGCCACGGGAGGGATGTACGAGCAGTACTTC,CASSSAAATGGMYEQYF
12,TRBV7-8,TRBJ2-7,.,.,TGTGCCAGCAGCCCGACCTCCTACGAGCAGTACTTC,CASSPTSYEQYF
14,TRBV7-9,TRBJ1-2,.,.,TGTGCCAGCAGCTTAGCGAGGGAGGACTACGGCTACACCTTC,CASSLAREDYGYTF
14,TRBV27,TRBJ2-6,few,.,TGTGCCAGCAGTTCCCTCTCTGGGGCCAACGTCCTGACTTTC,CASSSLSGANVLTF
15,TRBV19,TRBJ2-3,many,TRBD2,TGTGCCAGTAGTACGGGACTAGCGGTCACAGATACGCAGTATTTT,CASSTGLAVTDTQYF
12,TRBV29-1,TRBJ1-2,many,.,TGCAGCGTATTGTGGGGGCTCTATGGCTACACCTTC,CSVLWGLYGYTF
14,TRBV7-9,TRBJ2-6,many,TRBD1,TGTGCCAGCAGCCGGACAGGTGGGGCCAACGTCCTGACTTTC,CASSRTGGANVLTF
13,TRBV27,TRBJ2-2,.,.,TGTGCCAGCGGACTACAGGGATCGGGGGAGCTGTTTTTT,CASGLQGSGELFF
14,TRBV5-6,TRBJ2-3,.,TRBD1,TGTGCCAGCACGACAGGGTCTGACACAGATACGCAGTATTTT,CASTTGSDTDTQYF
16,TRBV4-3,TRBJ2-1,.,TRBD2,TGCGCCAGCAGCCAAGGAACCAGCGGGAGGCGGAATGAGCAGTTCTTC,CASSQGTSGRRNEQFF
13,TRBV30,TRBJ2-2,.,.,TGTGCCTGGAGTGCGCTTAACACCGGGGAGCTGTTTTTT,CAWSALNTGELFF
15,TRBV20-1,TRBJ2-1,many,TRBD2,TGCAGTGCTAGAGAAGCGGGACGAAACTACAATGAGCAGTTCTTC,CSAREAGRNYNEQFF
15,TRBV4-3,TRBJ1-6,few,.,TGCGCCAGCAGCCAAGATCCGCTAACGAATTCACCCCTCCACTTT,CASSQDPLTNSPLHF
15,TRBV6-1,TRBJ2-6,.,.,TGTGCCAGCAGAGCCAGGACCTCTGGGGCCAACGTCCTGACTTTC,CASRARTSGANVLTF
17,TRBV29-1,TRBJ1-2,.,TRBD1,TGCAGCGTGGACAGAATCGTTGAGGGACAGGGAAACTATGGCTACACCTTC,CSVDRIVEGQGNYGYTF
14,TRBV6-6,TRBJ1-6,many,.,TGTGCCAGCAGTTACTTGGGGGGAAGTTCACCCCTCCACTTT,CASSYLGGSSPLHF
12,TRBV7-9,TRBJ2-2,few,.,TGTGCCAGCAGCCTAGGACTTCAGGAGCTGTTTTTT,CASSLGLQELFF
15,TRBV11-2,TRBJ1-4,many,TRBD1,TGTGCCAGCAGCCCGTCCGGGACAGCTAATGAAAAACTGTTTTTT,CASSPSGTANEKLFF
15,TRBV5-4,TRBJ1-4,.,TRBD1,TGTGCCAGCAGCGCAAACAGGGGGCTTAATGAAAAACTGTTTTTT,CASSANRGLNEKLFF
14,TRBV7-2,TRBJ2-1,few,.,TGTGCCAGCAGCATGGGACCGATGTACAATGAGCAGTTCTTC,CASSMGPMYNEQFF
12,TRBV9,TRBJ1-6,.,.,TGTGCCAGCAGCGGTAATAATTCACCCCTCCACTTT,CASSGNNSPLHF
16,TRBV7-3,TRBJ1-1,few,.,TGTGCCAGCAGCTTAATAGGAAGGGTCGGGGACACTGAAGCTTTCTTT,CASSLIGRVGDTEAFF
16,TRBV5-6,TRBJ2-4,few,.,TGTGCCAGCAGCTTCGGCGGGACCTTAGCCAAAAACATTCAGTACTTC,CASSFGGTLAKNIQYF
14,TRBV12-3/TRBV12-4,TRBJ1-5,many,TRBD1,TGTGCCAGCAGTGACAGGGGCCGGAGTCAGCCCCAGCATTTT,CASSDRGRSQPQHF
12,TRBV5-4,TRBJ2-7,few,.,TGTGCCAGCAGCCTTCATAGTTTCGAGCAGTACTTC,CASSLHSFEQYF
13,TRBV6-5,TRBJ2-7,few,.,TGTGCCAGCAGTTACTCACCCGGGTTCGAGCAGTACTTC,CASSYSPGFEQYF
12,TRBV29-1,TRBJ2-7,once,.,TGCAGCGCAGGGGACCGAAGCTACGAGCAGTACTTC,CSAGDRSYEQYF
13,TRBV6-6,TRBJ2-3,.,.,TGTGCCAGCATCCGGAGGGCGGCAGATACGCAGTATTTT,CASIRRAADTQYF
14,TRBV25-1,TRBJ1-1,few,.,TGTGTCAGCAGTGAAGCGGTTCTTAACACTGAAGCTTTCTTT,CVSSEAVLNTEAFF
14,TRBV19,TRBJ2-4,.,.,TGTGCCAGTAGTGCCTCCTCCGTAACAAACATTCAGTACTTC,CASSASSVTNIQYF
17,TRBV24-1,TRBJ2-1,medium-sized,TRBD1,TGTGCCACCAGTGACAACAGTCCCGGGACAGGGACCGGTGAGCAGTTCTTC,CATSDNSPGTGTGEQFF
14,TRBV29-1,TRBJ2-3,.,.,TGCAGCGCGGAGGGGGGCACCAGCACAGATACGCAGTATTTT,CSAEGGTSTDTQYF
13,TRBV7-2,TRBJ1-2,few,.,TGTGCCAGCAGTTTACAGGACAACTATGGCTACACCTTC,CASSLQDNYGYTF
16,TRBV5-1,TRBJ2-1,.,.,TGCGCCAGCAGCCTGGAGTGGCAGCCGCTATACAATGGGCAGTTCTTC,CASSLEWQPLYNGQFF
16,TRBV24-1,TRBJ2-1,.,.,TGTGCCACCAGTGATGCAGGGCAGCCCCGACAAAATGAGCAGTTCTTC,CATSDAGQPRQNEQFF
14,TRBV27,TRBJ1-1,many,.,TGTGCCAGCTCAGGATCGTCTATGAACACTGAAGCTTTCTTT,CASSGSSMNTEAFF
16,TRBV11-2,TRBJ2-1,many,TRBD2,TGTGCCAGCAGCCCCGGGACTAGCGGGTGGGCCAATGAGCAGTTCTTC,CASSPGTSGWANEQFF
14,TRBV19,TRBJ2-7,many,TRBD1,TGTGCCAGTAGTCAGACAGGGAGCTCCTACGAGCAGTACTTC,CASSQTGSSYEQYF
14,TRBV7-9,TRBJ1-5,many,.,TGTGCCAGCAGCTTATCAACAGGGCCTCAGCCCCAGCATTTT,CASSLSTGPQPQHF
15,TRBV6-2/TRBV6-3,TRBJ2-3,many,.,TGTGCCAGCAGTTACTCGTGGGAAAGCACAGATACGCAGTATTTT,CASSYSWESTDTQYF
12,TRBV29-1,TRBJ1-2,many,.,TGCAGCGTTGATCTGGGGGCGCGTGGCTACACCTTC,CSVDLGARGYTF
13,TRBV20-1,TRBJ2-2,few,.,TGCAGTGCTCTGTCGTACAGCACCGGGGAGCTGTTTTTT,CSALSYSTGELFF
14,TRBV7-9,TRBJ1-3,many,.,TGTGCCAGCAGCCGGACCGTCTCTGGAAACACCATATATTTT,CASSRTVSGNTIYF
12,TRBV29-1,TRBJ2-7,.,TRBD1,TGCAGCGTTGCCGGGACAGGGGGCGAGCAGTACTTC,CSVAGTGGEQYF
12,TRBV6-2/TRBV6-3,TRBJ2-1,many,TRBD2,TGTGCCACCGCTAGCGGCTACAATGAGCAGTTCTTC,CATASGYNEQFF
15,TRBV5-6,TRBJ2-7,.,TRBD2,TGTGCCAGCAGTTCACTAGCGGGCCGACCGGGGGAGCAGTACTTC,CASSSLAGRPGEQYF
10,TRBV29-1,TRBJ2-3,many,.,TGCAGCGGCGGCTTAGATACGCAGTATTTT,CSGGLDTQYF
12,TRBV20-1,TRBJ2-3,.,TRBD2,TGCAGTGCAAAGACTAGCCCAGATACGCAGTATTTT,CSAKTSPDTQYF